One T cell receptor (beta chain) is described in this entry. As yet, its antigen is unknown. The sample originates from a study of OX40 agonist ivuxolimab in advanced cancers. The data were produced by immunoSEQ multiplex PCR, yet TCRdb's version contains in-frame clones alone and is incomplete. This table holds 65,000 to 95,000 clones, more than 80% found once. Trimming at V came to 3 bases and at J to 3 bases, leaving 12 bases not matched to a gene. CDR3 size: 16 residues. CDR1 and CDR2 (germline): SGHDT, YYEEEE. Study findings and constraints: Among T cells, CD8+ cells averaged more expanded clones than CD4+ cells.

The clonotype was recovered from an adult with an advanced solid tumor such as melanoma, head and neck, liver or kidney cancer. The sample here was CD4+ or CD8+ T cells sorted from blood, taken in a trial of the OX40 agonist ivuxolimab. The V and J genes are TRBV5-6 and TRBJ2-7; TRBD1 matches 7 bases. CDR3 protein: CASSSVRQGRSYEQYF. In nucleotides, the CDR3 is TGTGCCAGCAGCTCTGTAAGACAGGGTAGGAGCTACGAGCAGTACTTC.